This TCR beta chain was identified in a study of technical replicates of blood from a few donors. This table comes from immunoSEQ multiplex PCR, and its TCRdb copy is limited to in-frame clones, with some not included. This table holds tens of thousands of clones, 94% found once. The TCR was taken from a human donor in good health. Sequenced sample: T cells isolated from PBMCs.

The CDR3 reads CASSSVTGREQYF. CDR3 sequence (DNA): TGTGCCAGCAGCTCTGTCACTGGTCGCGAGCAGTACTTC. The rearrangement uses TRBV5-4 and TRBJ2-7; D ambiguous. This CDR3 is 13 amino acids long. The ends were cut back, 3 bases at V and 6 bases at J, with 13 bases in the middle. Germline V gives CDR1 SGHNT, CDR2 YYREEE (reference sequence).